Below are 19 T cell receptor beta chains sequenced from a single sample in a study of identical twins. TCRdb reanalysed the 5' RACE reads using MiXCR and keeps one entry per CDR3 protein. The repertoire has 1.5 million to 2 million distinct CDR3 sequences, around a third of them found once; the top ten carry approximately 0.25%. The sequencing input was cord blood. The source of these receptors is a newborn girl in good health.

This chain joins TRBV21-1 and TRBJ2-3; TRBD1, the D gene given by the table, was not confirmed from the DNA. TRBV21-1 is designated a pseudogene. The CDR3 sequence is 16 residues long. Written as DNA, the CDR3 is TGTGCCAGCAGCAATACTCGGGACCGCGGCACAGATACGCAGTATTTT. Translating it yields CASSNTRDRGTDTQYF.

J is TRBJ2-7 and V is TRBV28, with 13 bases matching TRBD2. The V segment lost 5 bases and the J segment 7 bases; nucleotides outside the gene matches: 5. Germline V gene lookup returns CDR1 MDHEN and CDR2 SYDVKM. The CDR3 covers 14 residues. The CDR3 DNA follows: TGTGCCAGCAGTGGACTAGCGGGAGATGTAGAGCAGTACTTC. Translation gives CASSGLAGDVEQYF.

The chain recombines TRBV4-2 with TRBJ1-4; TRBD1 matches 11 bases. The V gene end was trimmed by 7 bases and the J gene end by 8 bases; junction bases not matched to a gene: 3. The CDR3 consists of 13 residues. Looked up from germline, CDR1 is LGHNA and CDR2 is YNFKEQ. As DNA, the CDR3 is TGTGCCAGCAAGAGGACAGGGGGCGAAAAACTGTTTTTT. It is translated as CASKRTGGEKLFF.

This sequence joins TRBV6-1 and TRBJ2-4; TRBD1 or TRBD2 may be the D gene (7 bases each). CDR3 length: 14 amino acids. V was cut by 3 bases and J by 5 bases, with 11 bases left in between. CDR1 and CDR2 from the germline V gene are MNHNS and SASEGT. CDR3 DNA: TGTGCCAGCAGTGACCAGGGGGGGGAAAACATTCAGTACTTC. This gives the protein CASSDQGGENIQYF.

The table lists this clonotype with many counts. The V and J genes are TRBV29-1 and TRBJ2-7; 12 nucleotides line up with TRBD1. The CDR3 runs 13 residues. The V gene's germline CDR1 is SQVTM and CDR2 ANQGSEA. Trimming took 3 bases from V and 7 from J; bases not matched to a gene: 4. CDR3 amino acids: CSVEGQGAREQYF. The DNA for the CDR3 is TGCAGCGTTGAGGGACAGGGGGCACGGGAGCAGTACTTC.

This clonotype has just a few counts. The chain carries TRBV4-1 and TRBJ1-4; D possibly corresponds to TRBD1 (6 bases). Trimming took off 3 bases at V and 7 bases at J, with 9 bases between the two ends. This CDR3 comprises 13 residues. Germline V gene sequence: CDR1 MGHRA, CDR2 YSYEKL. For the CDR3, the DNA is TGCGCCAGCAGCCAGACACAGGGTGAAAAACTGTTTTTT. Amino acids: CASSQTQGEKLFF.

This clonotype was detected a few times. The chain carries TRBV12-3 or TRBV12-4 and TRBJ2-3; possible D gene TRBD1, 5 bases. Deletions cut 3 bases from V and 7 bases from J, with 8 bases between. The CDR3 sequence is 12 residues long. The CDR3 is CASSLRTHTQYF. The CDR3 DNA follows: TGTGCCAGCAGTTTGCGGACACATACGCAGTATTTT.

The chain is built from TRBV5-1 and TRBJ2-5, with D perhaps matching TRBD2 (5 bases). The germline V gene has CDR1 SGHRS and CDR2 YFSETQ. This CDR3 comprises 16 residues. V gave up 0 bases and J gave up 1 base, with 13 bases separating them. The CDR3 sequence: CASSLGASIGQETQYF. The CDR3 coding sequence is TGCGCCAGCAGCTTGGGGGCTAGCATCGGCCAAGAGACCCAGTACTTC.

V and J are TRBV24-1 and TRBJ2-5, with D maybe TRBD2 (5 bases). Germline values: CDR1 KGHDR, CDR2 SFDVKD. The CDR3 totals 15 residues. V lost 7 bases and J lost 1, with 15 bases in between. This CDR3 reads CATRTDRGSQETQYF. CDR3 bases: TGTGCCACCAGAACGGACCGAGGGAGCCAAGAGACCCAGTACTTC.

The genes are TRBV15 and TRBJ2-1, with D unresolved. CDR1 is LNHNV, CDR2 YYDKDF, per germline (reference sequence). The CDR3 is 12 residues long. V was cut by 0 bases and J by 15 bases, with 12 bases left in between. CDR3 sequence (DNA): TGTGCCACCAGCAGAGACCCCCAGAGGTCGTTCTTC. It codes for CATSRDPQRSFF.

V is TRBV6-5 and J is TRBJ2-2, with 11 bases that match TRBD1. In germline, CDR1 is MNHEY, CDR2 SVGAGI. There are 15 residues in the CDR3. V lost 6 bases, J lost 7 bases, and 7 bases stayed unmatched. For the CDR3, the DNA is TGTGCCAGCAGCACAGACGGGACAGGGGGCGGGGAGCTGTTTTTT. This gives the protein CASSTDGTGGGELFF.

The chain employs TRBV7-2 and TRBJ2-3; D possibly corresponds to TRBD1 (6 bases). The DNA matches TRBJ1-5 better at its end, which makes the J call doubtful. This CDR3 has 16 amino acids. In germline, CDR1 is SGHTA, CDR2 FQGNSA. CDR3 sequence (DNA): TGTGCCAGCAGCTCGGGACTAGCGGGACACACAGATACGCAGCATTTT. It yields the protein CASSSGLAGHTDTQHF.

The chain recombines TRBV28 with TRBJ2-1; TRBD2 aligns across 14 bases. The end of the DNA is better explained by TRBJ2-7, so the J call may be wrong. CDR1 MDHEN and CDR2 SYDVKM come from the germline V gene. This CDR3 is 17 amino acids long. DNA for the CDR3: TGTGCCAGCAATCGACTAGCGGGAGGGGTAGCCTACAATGAGCAGTACTTC. Its translation is CASNRLAGGVAYNEQYF.

This sequence joins TRBV13 and TRBJ1-5; 7 positions match TRBD1. V lost 6 bases to trimming and J lost 7 bases; unmatched junction nucleotides: 6. The germline V gene encodes CDR1 PRHDT and CDR2 FYEKMQ (reference sequence). CDR3 length: 13 residues. The chain's CDR3 is CASSSRDRQPQHF. The CDR3 DNA reads as TGTGCCAGCAGTTCGAGGGACAGACAGCCCCAGCATTTT.

This chain joins TRBV14 and TRBJ2-2; D is unresolved. This CDR3 is 14 amino acids long. The V end was cut by 1 base, the J end by 6 bases, with 9 bases between. Per germline, CDR1 SGHDN and CDR2 FVKESK. The CDR3 spells CASSQVRSAGELFF. The CDR3 DNA reads TGTGCCAGCAGCCAAGTCCGGTCCGCCGGGGAGCTGTTTTTT.

There are a few counts of this clonotype. The chain is built from TRBV4-2 and TRBJ2-1; D is ambiguous. Germline CDR1 reads LGHNA; CDR2 reads YNFKEQ. This CDR3 region has 16 residues. V shed 1 base and J shed 0 bases, with 10 bases lying between them. CDR3 loop: CASSQGDLSSYNEQFF. The CDR3 bases are TGTGCCAGCAGCCAAGGAGACTTGAGCTCCTACAATGAGCAGTTCTTC.

This clonotype was seen more than once but under ten times. CDR3 in DNA: TGCAGCGTTGAAGATCGTTGGACTAGCGGGACAGATACGCAGTATTTT. Its translation is CSVEDRWTSGTDTQYF. The chain recombines TRBV29-1 with TRBJ2-3, with 11 positions matching TRBD2. This CDR3 contains 16 residues. J gave up 3 bases and V 0 bases, and 5 bases lay outside the gene matches. CDR1 is SQVTM, CDR2 ANQGSEA, per germline.

Written as DNA, the CDR3 is TGCGCCAGCAGCCAAGATAGACAGGTTACTGAAAAACTGTTTTTT. Its translation: CASSQDRQVTEKLFF. The V gene is TRBV4-3, the J gene TRBJ1-4; D might be TRBD1 (6 bases). Trimming left V 0 bases short and J 7 bases short, with 12 bases between. The CDR3 is 15 residues long. Germline V gene data show CDR1 as LGHNA and CDR2 as YSLEER.

At least ten counts were recorded for this clonotype. V is TRBV20-1 and J is TRBJ1-5; D remains ambiguous. With 0 bases removed from V and 0 bases from J, the gap between germline ends came to 6 bases. The CDR3 has 14 residues. Germline CDR1 DFQATT, CDR2 SNEGSKA (reference sequence). This chain's CDR3 is CSARDRGSNQPQHF. CDR3 nucleotide sequence: TGCAGTGCTAGAGATCGGGGTAGCAATCAGCCCCAGCATTTT.